This T cell receptor (beta chain) came from a study of T cell changes during pregnancy in multiple sclerosis. Some clones are missing from TCRdb's copy, which holds only in-frame ones; the method was immunoSEQ multiplex PCR. The sample carries tens of thousands of clones, approximately 90% recorded once. V was clipped by 5 bases and J by 6 bases; unmatched bases: 8. The germline gives CDR1 MDHEN, CDR2 SYDVKM. This CDR3 contains 15 residues. The sample consisted of CD8+ T cells from peripheral blood mononuclear cells, taken in the first trimester of pregnancy. The TCR originated in a female donor in good health, enrolled as a control in a pregnancy study. This chain links TRBV28 with TRBJ2-2; 8 bases map to TRBD2. CDR3 DNA sequence: TGTGCCAGCAGTACCGGGGGGGCCTGGCCCGGGGAGCTGTTTTTT. Translated: CASSTGGAWPGELFF.